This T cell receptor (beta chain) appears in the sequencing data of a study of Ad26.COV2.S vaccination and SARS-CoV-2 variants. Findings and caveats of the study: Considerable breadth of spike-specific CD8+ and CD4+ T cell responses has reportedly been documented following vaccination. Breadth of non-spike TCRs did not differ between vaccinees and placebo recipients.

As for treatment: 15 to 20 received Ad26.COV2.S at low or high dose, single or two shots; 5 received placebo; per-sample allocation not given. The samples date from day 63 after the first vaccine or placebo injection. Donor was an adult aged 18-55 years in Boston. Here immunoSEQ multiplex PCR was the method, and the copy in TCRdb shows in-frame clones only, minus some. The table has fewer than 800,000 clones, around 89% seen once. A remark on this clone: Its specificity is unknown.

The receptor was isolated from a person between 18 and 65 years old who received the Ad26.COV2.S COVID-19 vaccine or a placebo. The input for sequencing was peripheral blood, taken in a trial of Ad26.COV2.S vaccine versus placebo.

This chain's CDR3 is CASLGTRKTF. The CDR3 DNA reads as TGTGCCAGCCTGGGGACGAGAAAGACTTTC. This rearrangement joins TRBV27 to TRBJ2-6; D may match TRBD1 or TRBD2 (5 bases each). Germline V gene data show CDR1 as MNHEY and CDR2 as SMNVEV (reference sequence). CDR3 length: 10 residues. Trimming stripped 8 bases from V and 18 bases from J, with 14 bases between.